The 18 T cell receptor beta chains below come from one sample, sequenced in a study of Ad26.COV2.S vaccination and SARS-CoV-2 variants. Treatment described: approximately 18 received Ad26.COV2.S at low or high dose, single or two shots; five or six received placebo; per-sample allocation not given. The study sampled participants on day 63 after the first vaccine or placebo injection. The method was immunoSEQ multiplex PCR; TCRdb's version includes in-frame clones alone and lacks a portion of them. The sample lists some 520,000 clones; around 90% were seen once. Material: peripheral blood, obtained in a trial of Ad26.COV2.S vaccine versus placebo. The origin of the receptors is a person between 18 and 59 years old who received the Ad26.COV2.S COVID-19 vaccine or a placebo.

The chain combines TRBV11-2 with TRBJ2-1; the match to TRBD1 covers 9 bases. V gave up 5 bases and J gave up 8 bases; unmatched junction bases: 13. The CDR3 consists of 16 residues. CDR1 is SGHAT, CDR2 FQNNGV, per germline. The CDR3: CASSLATGGFMDEQFF. CDR3 nucleotides: TGTGCCAGCAGCCTCGCTACAGGGGGCTTTATGGATGAGCAGTTCTTC.

The V gene is TRBV5-4, the J gene TRBJ2-1, with D perhaps TRBD1 or TRBD2 (7 bases each). The CDR3 totals 16 residues. V was cut by 4 bases and J by 8 bases, with 22 bases left in between. CDR1 and CDR2 (germline): SGHNT, YYREEE (reference sequence). The CDR3: CASSGRGPAALDEQFF. CDR3 nucleotides: TGTGCCAGCAGCGGGAGGGGGCCGGCGGCGCTGGATGAGCAGTTCTTC.

This rearrangement joins TRBV5-1 to TRBJ2-3, with 12 bases matching TRBD2. CDR3 length equals 17 residues. The V and J ends lost 2 bases and 0 bases, in that order; junction bases with no gene match: 4. Germline CDR1 and CDR2: SGHRS and YFSETQ. CDR3 loop: CASSLLAGGPSTDTQYF. The CDR3 coding sequence is TGCGCCAGCAGCTTACTAGCGGGAGGACCAAGCACAGATACGCAGTATTTT.

This chain links TRBV6-5 with TRBJ1-5; 8 nucleotides line up with TRBD1. V shed 6 bases, J shed 7 bases, and the junction held 11 bases outside the gene matches. Germline-derived CDR1 and CDR2 are MNHEY and SVGAGI. The CDR3 has 15 residues. The CDR3 nucleotides read TGTGCCAGCAGCGACCAAAGTACAGGGGGACAGCCCCAGCATTTT. Translating it yields CASSDQSTGGQPQHF.

The chain combines TRBV6-6 with TRBJ1-2; 8 positions match TRBD1. Per the germline V gene, CDR1 is MNHNY and CDR2 is SVGAGI (reference sequence). V gave up 5 bases and J gave up 3 bases; unmatched junction bases: 8. The CDR3 consists of 15 residues. CDR3 amino acids: CASSLGQGAYYGYTF. The CDR3 nucleotides are TGTGCCAGCAGTCTCGGACAGGGAGCTTACTATGGCTACACCTTC.

The sample holds one count of this clone. The genes are TRBV28 and TRBJ2-7; 7 nucleotides agree with TRBD1. The CDR3 has 13 amino acids. The germline V gene encodes CDR1 MDHEN and CDR2 SYDVKM. After removal of 5 bases from V and 8 bases from J, the junction contained 9 bases not matched to a gene. This CDR3 is CASSRTGAPQQYF. CDR3 nucleotide sequence: TGTGCCAGCAGTCGCACAGGGGCCCCTCAGCAGTACTTC.

This clone has more than one count but fewer than ten. The chain employs TRBV2 and TRBJ1-2, with D perhaps TRBD1 (5 bases). The CDR3 contains 16 residues. Germline CDR1 reads SNHLY; CDR2 reads FYNNEI. V was trimmed by 5 bases and J by 8 bases, leaving 24 bases between them. The chain's CDR3 is CASSHPTEGTGWGYTF. The CDR3 DNA sequence: TGTGCCAGCAGTCACCCCACCGAGGGAACAGGTTGGGGCTACACCTTC.

The V gene is TRBV6-5, the J gene TRBJ1-1; D uncertain. Germline CDR1 reads MNHEY; CDR2 reads SVGAGI. V gave up 2 bases and J gave up 0 bases, with 7 bases separating them. The CDR3 is 14 residues long. CDR3 in amino acids: CASSYRAMNTEAFF. The CDR3 bases are TGTGCCAGCAGTTACAGGGCCATGAACACTGAAGCTTTCTTT.

This clone appeared a few times. This sequence joins TRBV19 and TRBJ2-1; possibly TRBD2 for D (6 bases). This CDR3 has 15 amino acids. Germline lookup yields CDR1 LNHDA and CDR2 SQIVND (reference sequence). The germline V and J ends were trimmed by 1 base and 1 base, with 8 bases remaining between them. The CDR3 bases are TGTGCCAGTAGTATAGCGGGAGAATCCTACAATGAGCAGTTCTTC. It specifies CASSIAGESYNEQFF.

The chain links TRBV6-5 to TRBJ1-1; D is perhaps TRBD1 (5 bases). Trimming removed 7 bases at V and 5 bases at J, with 14 bases between. CDR3 length: 13 amino acids. Germline V lookup: CDR1 MNHEY, CDR2 SVGAGI. The CDR3: CASTSQGVTEAFF. CDR3 nucleotide sequence: TGTGCCAGCACCTCCCAAGGGGTGACTGAAGCTTTCTTT.

V usage is TRBV7-9 and J usage is TRBJ2-5, with 8 positions matching TRBD2. The germline V gene encodes CDR1 SEHNR and CDR2 FQNEAQ (reference sequence). The CDR3 totals 14 residues. The V gene end was trimmed by 5 bases and the J gene end by 3 bases; junction bases not matched to a gene: 5. CDR3 amino acids: CASSRLAGKETQYF. The CDR3 DNA follows: TGTGCCAGCAGCCGGCTAGCGGGCAAAGAGACCCAGTACTTC.

The chain employs TRBV29-1 and TRBJ2-5; D is possibly TRBD1 or TRBD2 (5 bases each). Trimming removed 6 bases from V and 2 bases from J, with 13 bases in between. CDR3 size: 13 residues. The V gene's germline CDR1 is SQVTM and CDR2 ANQGSEA. CDR3 sequence (DNA): TGCAGCGTGGGGTCCTGGGGGCAAGAGACCCAGTACTTC. Protein sequence: CSVGSWGQETQYF.

The CDR3 nucleotides read TGCAGCGTTGAGGCGGGGGTGGACGAGCAGTACTTC. It translates to CSVEAGVDEQYF. The chain uses TRBV29-1 and TRBJ2-7; 7 nucleotides match TRBD2. V gave up 3 bases and J gave up 5 bases; unmatched junction bases: 4. In germline, CDR1 is SQVTM, CDR2 ANQGSEA. The CDR3 runs to 12 residues.

V is TRBV7-2 and J is TRBJ1-5; D is unresolved. Germline values: CDR1 SGHTA, CDR2 FQGNSA. The V end was cut by 4 bases, the J end by 6 bases, with 10 bases between. This CDR3 region has 13 residues. DNA of the CDR3: TGTGCCAGCAGCTCCCAACGGGGTCAGCCCCAGCATTTT. This gives the protein CASSSQRGQPQHF.

V and J are TRBV5-1 and TRBJ2-6, with D perhaps TRBD1 or TRBD2 (6 bases each). CDR1 and CDR2 (germline): SGHRS, YFSETQ. V shed 3 bases and J shed 0 bases, with 19 bases lying between them. CDR3 size: 19 residues. The CDR3 region has the DNA TGCGCCAGCAGCTCCTCCGGGACCCGGGGGCGCTCTGGGGCCAACGTCCTGACTTTC. Translating it yields CASSSSGTRGRSGANVLTF.

CDR3 amino acids: CASSLGGLAGWRGEQFF. The CDR3 coding sequence is TGTGCCAGCAGCTTAGGAGGACTAGCGGGATGGCGGGGTGAGCAGTTCTTC. The chain joins TRBV11-3 to TRBJ2-1, with TRBD2 identical over 12 bases. The junction had 10 bases not matched to a gene; V was cut back by 1 base and J by 9 bases. CDR3 size: 17 residues. Germline V CDR1 and CDR2: SGHNT, YENEEA.

The V gene is TRBV2, the J gene TRBJ2-4; the match to TRBD2 covers 8 bases. Germline CDR1 reads SNHLY; CDR2 reads FYNNEI. The CDR3 contains 15 residues. With V trimmed by 1 base and J by 6 bases, 5 bases remained unmatched. CDR3 DNA sequence: TGTGCCAGCAGTGAAGATGGGCGGGAGGTAAACATTCAGTACTTC. This gives the protein CASSEDGREVNIQYF.

The gene calls are TRBV4-3 and TRBJ2-2; 8 nucleotides line up with TRBD2. Losses at the gene ends were 0 bases for V and 4 bases for J; bases not matched to a gene: 4. Per germline, CDR1 LGHNA and CDR2 YSLEER. The CDR3 contains 16 residues. This CDR3 is CASSQDSGRSTGELFF. The CDR3 nucleotides are TGCGCCAGCAGCCAAGACAGCGGGAGAAGCACCGGGGAGCTGTTTTTT.